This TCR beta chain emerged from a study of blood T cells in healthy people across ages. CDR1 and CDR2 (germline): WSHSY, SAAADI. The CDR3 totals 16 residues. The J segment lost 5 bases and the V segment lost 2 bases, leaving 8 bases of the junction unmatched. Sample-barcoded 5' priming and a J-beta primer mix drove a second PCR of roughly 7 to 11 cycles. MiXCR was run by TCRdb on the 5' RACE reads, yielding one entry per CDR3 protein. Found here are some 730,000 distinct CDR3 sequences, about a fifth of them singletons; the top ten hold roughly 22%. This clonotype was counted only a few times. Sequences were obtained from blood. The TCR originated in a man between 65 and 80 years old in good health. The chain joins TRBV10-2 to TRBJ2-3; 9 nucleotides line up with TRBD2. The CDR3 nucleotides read TGCGCCAGCAGTGAGGTATCTAGCGGGAAGGGAGATACGCAGTATTTT. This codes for CASSEVSSGKGDTQYF.